This T cell receptor beta chain originates from a study of T-cell memory formation after mild COVID-19. Turning to the study itself: TCR clusters were largely donor specific. Whole-study results and caveats: The CD4+ clones that contracted clustered mainly within CM and EM, and the CD8+ clones concentrated in EMRA.

On this clonotype: Its cognate antigen is unknown.

One entry per CDR3 protein, called by TCRdb with MiXCR from the 5' RACE reads. Of 350,000 to 400,000 distinct CDR3 sequences in the sample, more than 20% were seen once. Trimming left V 3 bases short and J 1 base short, with 5 bases between. Germline assignment: CDR1 KGHDR and CDR2 SFDVKD. The CDR3 loop spans 13 amino acids. The sequenced material came from PBMCs or a T cell subset sorted from them (not recorded which). This receptor was obtained from an adult woman who had mild COVID-19 (a few samples of this study predate the infection). Cell type and time point are not known. The rearrangement links TRBV24-1 to TRBJ1-1, with D unresolved. CDR3 in amino acids: CATSDPPNTEAFF. Written as DNA, the CDR3 is TGTGCCACCAGTGATCCGCCGAACACTGAAGCTTTCTTT.